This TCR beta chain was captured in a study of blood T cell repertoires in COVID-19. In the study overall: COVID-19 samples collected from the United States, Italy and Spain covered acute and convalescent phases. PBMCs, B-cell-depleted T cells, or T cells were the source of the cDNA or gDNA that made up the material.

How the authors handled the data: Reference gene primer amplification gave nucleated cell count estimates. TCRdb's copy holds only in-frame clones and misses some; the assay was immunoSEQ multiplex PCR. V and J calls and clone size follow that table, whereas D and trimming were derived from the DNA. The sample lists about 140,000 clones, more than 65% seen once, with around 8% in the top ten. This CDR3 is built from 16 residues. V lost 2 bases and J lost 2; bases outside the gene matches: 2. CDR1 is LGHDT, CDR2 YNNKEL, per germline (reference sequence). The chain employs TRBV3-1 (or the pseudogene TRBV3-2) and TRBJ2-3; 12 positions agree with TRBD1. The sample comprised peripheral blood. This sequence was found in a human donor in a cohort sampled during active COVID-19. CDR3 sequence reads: CASSQPGQGATDTQYF. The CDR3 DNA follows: TGTGCCAGCAGCCAACCGGGACAGGGGGCCACAGATACGCAGTATTTT.